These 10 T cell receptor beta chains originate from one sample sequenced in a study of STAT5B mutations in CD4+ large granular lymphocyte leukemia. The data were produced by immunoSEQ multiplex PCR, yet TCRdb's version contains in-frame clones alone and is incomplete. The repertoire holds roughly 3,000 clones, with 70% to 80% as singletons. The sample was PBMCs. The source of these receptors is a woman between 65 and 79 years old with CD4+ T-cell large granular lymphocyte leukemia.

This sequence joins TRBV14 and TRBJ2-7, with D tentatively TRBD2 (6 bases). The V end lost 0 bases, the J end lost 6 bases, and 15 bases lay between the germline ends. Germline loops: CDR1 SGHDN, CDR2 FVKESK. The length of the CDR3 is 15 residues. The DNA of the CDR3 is TGTGCCAGCAGCCAAGATATGGGGAGGTCGAGCGAGCAGTACTTC. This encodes CASSQDMGRSSEQYF.

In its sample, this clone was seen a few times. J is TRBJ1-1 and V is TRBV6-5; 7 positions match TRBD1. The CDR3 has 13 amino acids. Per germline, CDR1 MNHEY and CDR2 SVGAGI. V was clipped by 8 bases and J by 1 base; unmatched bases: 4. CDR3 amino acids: CASGRDRNTEAFF. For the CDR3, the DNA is TGTGCCAGCGGCAGGGACAGGAACACTGAAGCTTTCTTT.

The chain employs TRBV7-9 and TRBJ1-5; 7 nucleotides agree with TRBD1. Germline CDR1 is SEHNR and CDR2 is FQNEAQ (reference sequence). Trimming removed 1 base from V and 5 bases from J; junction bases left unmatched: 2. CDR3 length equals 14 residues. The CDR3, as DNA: TGTGCCAGCAGCTTAGGGACAGGCCATCAGCCCCAGCATTTT. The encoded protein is CASSLGTGHQPQHF.

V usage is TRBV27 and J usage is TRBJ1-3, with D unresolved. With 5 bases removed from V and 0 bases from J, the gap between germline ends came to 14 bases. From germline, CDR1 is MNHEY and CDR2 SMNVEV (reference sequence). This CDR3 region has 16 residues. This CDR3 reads CASSLRAPSSGNTIYF. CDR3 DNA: TGTGCCAGCAGTCTAAGGGCCCCCAGCTCTGGAAACACCATATATTTT.

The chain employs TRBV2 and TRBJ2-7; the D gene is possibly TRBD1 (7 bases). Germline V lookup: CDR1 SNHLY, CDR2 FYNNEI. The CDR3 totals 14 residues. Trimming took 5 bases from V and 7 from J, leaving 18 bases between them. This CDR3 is CASSIQGGLGEQYF. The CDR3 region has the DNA TGTGCCAGCAGTATTCAGGGGGGCCTCGGTGAGCAGTACTTC.

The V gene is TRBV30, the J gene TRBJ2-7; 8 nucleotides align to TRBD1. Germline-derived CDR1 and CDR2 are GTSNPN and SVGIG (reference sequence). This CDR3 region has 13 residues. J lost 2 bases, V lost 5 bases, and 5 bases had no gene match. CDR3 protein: CAWGEQGAYEQYF. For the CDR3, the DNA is TGTGCCTGGGGGGAACAGGGGGCCTACGAGCAGTACTTC.

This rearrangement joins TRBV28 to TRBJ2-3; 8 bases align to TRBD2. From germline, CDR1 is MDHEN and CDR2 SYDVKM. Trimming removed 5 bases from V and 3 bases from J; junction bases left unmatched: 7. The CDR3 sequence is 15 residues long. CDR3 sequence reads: CASSETGTSTDTQYF. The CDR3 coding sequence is TGTGCCAGCAGTGAAACCGGGACTAGTACAGATACGCAGTATTTT.

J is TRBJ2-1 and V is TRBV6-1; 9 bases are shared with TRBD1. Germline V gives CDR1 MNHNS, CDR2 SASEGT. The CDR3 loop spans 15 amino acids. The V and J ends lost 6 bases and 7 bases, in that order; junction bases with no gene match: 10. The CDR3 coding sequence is TGTGCCAGCAGAGATTTGTGGGACAGGGTAAATGAGCAGTTCTTC. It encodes CASRDLWDRVNEQFF.

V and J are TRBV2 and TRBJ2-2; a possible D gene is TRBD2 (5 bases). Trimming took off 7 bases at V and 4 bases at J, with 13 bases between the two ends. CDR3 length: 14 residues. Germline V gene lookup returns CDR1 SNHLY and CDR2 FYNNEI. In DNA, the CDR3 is TGTGCCAGCAAAAGTCAAGCGGTCACCGGGGAGCTGTTTTTT. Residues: CASKSQAVTGELFF.

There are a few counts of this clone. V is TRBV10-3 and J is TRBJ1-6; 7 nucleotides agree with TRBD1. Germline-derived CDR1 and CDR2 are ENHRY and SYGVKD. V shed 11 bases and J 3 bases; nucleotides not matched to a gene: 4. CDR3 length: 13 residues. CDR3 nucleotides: TGTGCCGCCCGGGACAGCTATAATTCACCCCTCCACTTT. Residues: CAARDSYNSPLHF.